The 18 T cell receptor beta chains below come from one sample, sequenced in a study of cytomegalovirus exposure and HLA in healthy donors. Amplification used 60 Vbeta primers and 13 Jbeta primers. Method: immunoSEQ multiplex PCR; TCRdb's copy keeps in-frame clones and lacks some. Altogether over 100,000 clones are present, 78% being singletons, with the ten largest covering about 1.7%. Material for sequencing was PBMCs. The receptor source for this set is a woman aged 35 to 49 in good health and CMV-seronegative.

The rearrangement links TRBV6-5 to TRBJ2-7; TRBD1 might be the D (6 bases). The V end was cut by 3 bases, the J end by 4 bases, with 13 bases between. Germline V CDR1 and CDR2: MNHEY, SVGAGI. This CDR3 has 14 amino acids. CDR3 in DNA: TGTGCCAGCAGTTATTTAGGGGGTCGTTACGAGCAGTACTTC. Translated: CASSYLGGRYEQYF.

This clone has only a few counts. The J gene is TRBJ2-7, the V gene TRBV7-8, with no clear D. Trimming left V 5 bases short and J 0 bases short, with 5 bases between. The CDR3 consists of 12 residues. Germline V lookup: CDR1 SGHVS, CDR2 FQNEAQ. The CDR3 DNA is TGTGCCAGCAGCCCAATCTCCTACGAGCAGTACTTC. Translated, it gives CASSPISYEQYF.

This rearrangement joins TRBV5-4 to TRBJ2-5, with 10 bases matching TRBD2. Germline V gives CDR1 SGHNT, CDR2 YYREEE (reference sequence). This CDR3 has 15 residues. Unmatched junction bases numbered 5, after V lost 2 bases and J lost 4 bases. CDR3 DNA: TGTGCCAGCAGCTTCCTACTAGCGGGAAGAGAGACCCAGTACTTC. Amino acids: CASSFLLAGRETQYF.

This CDR3 is CASSQEGHRGYGYTF. The DNA for the CDR3 is TGCGCCAGCAGCCAAGAGGGTCACAGGGGGTATGGCTACACCTTC. The genes are TRBV4-3 and TRBJ1-2; TRBD1 matches 8 bases. Trimming at V came to 0 bases and at J to 5 bases, leaving 5 bases not matched to a gene. The CDR3 covers 15 residues. CDR1 is LGHNA, CDR2 YSLEER, per germline.

The chain is built from TRBV27 and TRBJ2-3; the match to TRBD2 covers 8 bases. Trimming at V came to 3 bases and at J to 13 bases, leaving 6 bases not matched to a gene. CDR1 MNHEY and CDR2 SMNVEV come from the germline V gene (reference sequence). The CDR3 spans 12 residues. CDR3 nucleotides: TGTGCCAGCAGTTTTCCCGGGACTAGGGAGTATTTT. Translated, it gives CASSFPGTREYF.

The V and J genes are TRBV7-9 and TRBJ2-7; D perhaps matches TRBD1 (6 bases). This CDR3 is built from 14 residues. V gave up 3 bases and J gave up 5 bases, with 14 bases separating them. CDR1 is SEHNR, CDR2 FQNEAQ, per germline (reference sequence). The CDR3 sequence: CASSLVGRGNEQYF. CDR3 nucleotide sequence: TGTGCCAGCAGCTTGGTTGGCAGGGGAAACGAGCAGTACTTC.

The chain combines TRBV5-1 with TRBJ1-1; D is ambiguous. Looked up from germline, CDR1 is SGHRS and CDR2 is YFSETQ. Trimming took off 4 bases at V and 13 bases at J, with 20 bases between the two ends. The length of the CDR3 is 13 residues. The CDR3 DNA is TGCGCCAGCAGCCCCTTGGAGGGAACGACTCTTTTCTTT. This gives the protein CASSPLEGTTLFF.

V and J are TRBV7-2 and TRBJ2-7, with TRBD2 identical over 9 bases. CDR1 is SGHTA, CDR2 FQGNSA, per germline. Trimming at V came to 1 base and at J to 0 bases, leaving 1 base not matched to a gene. This CDR3 is built from 15 residues. The CDR3, as DNA: TGTGCCAGCAGCTTAGGTAGCGGGAGCTCCTACGAGCAGTACTTC. Encoded protein: CASSLGSGSSYEQYF.

This rearrangement joins TRBV5-1 to TRBJ2-1; maybe TRBD2 (6 bases). The CDR3 runs 15 residues. V dropped 4 bases and J dropped 4 bases, with 15 bases sitting between them. Germline CDR1 reads SGHRS; CDR2 reads YFSETQ. This chain's CDR3 is CASSAEAGLYNEQFF. CDR3 DNA sequence: TGCGCCAGCAGCGCCGAGGCGGGGCTTTACAATGAGCAGTTCTTC.

V usage is TRBV2 and J usage is TRBJ2-6, with a tentative D call TRBD1 (5 bases). Trimming pared 9 bases from V and 2 bases from J, leaving 11 bases between. The CDR3 is 14 residues long. The germline V gene has CDR1 SNHLY and CDR2 FYNNEI. CDR3 bases: TGTGCCAGTAGCCCAGGGACTGGGGCCAACGTCCTGACTTTC. Translating gives CASSPGTGANVLTF.

The V call is TRBV29-1, the J call TRBJ2-7, with D tentatively TRBD1 (5 bases). The V end lost 2 bases, the J end lost 3 bases, and 14 bases lay between the germline ends. The CDR3 runs 14 residues. Looked up from germline, CDR1 is SQVTM and CDR2 is ANQGSEA. This chain's CDR3 is CSVEKDQGGYEQYF. DNA for the CDR3: TGCAGCGTTGAAAAGGATCAGGGTGGCTACGAGCAGTACTTC.

The V gene is TRBV10-3, the J gene TRBJ2-1; TRBD2 matches 10 bases. The trim removed 3 bases at V and 8 bases at J, leaving 10 bases unmatched. Germline CDR1 is ENHRY and CDR2 is SYGVKD. The CDR3 consists of 16 residues. The CDR3, as DNA: TGTGCCATCAGTGACGGAGCTAGCGGGAGTGTCGATGAGCAGTTCTTC. It yields the protein CAISDGASGSVDEQFF.

This chain joins TRBV28 and TRBJ2-3, with unresolved D. Deletions cut 9 bases from V and 6 bases from J, with 16 bases between. The CDR3 length is 13 residues. Per germline, CDR1 MDHEN and CDR2 SYDVKM. CDR3 in DNA: TGTGCCAGTGCAGGCCGAGTTTCCGATACGCAGTATTTT. This encodes CASAGRVSDTQYF.

The V and J genes are TRBV28 and TRBJ1-1; D unclear. Trimming removed 6 bases from V and 7 bases from J, with 21 bases in between. The CDR3 is 15 residues long. The germline V gene has CDR1 MDHEN and CDR2 SYDVKM. The CDR3 nucleotides read TGTGCCAGCAGCGTGCCGACCGGAAGCGGGAATGAAGCTTTCTTT. The encoded protein is CASSVPTGSGNEAFF.

This rearrangement joins TRBV6-5 to TRBJ2-1; D might be TRBD1 (5 bases). Germline V gives CDR1 MNHEY, CDR2 SVGAGI. Trimming removed 0 bases at V and 8 bases at J, with 8 bases between. CDR3 length: 13 residues. CDR3 amino acids: CASSYSPGYEQFF. CDR3 DNA: TGTGCCAGCAGTTACTCACCAGGGTATGAGCAGTTCTTC.

About this clone: This sample also contains other DNA sequences that code for the same CDR3. The chain carries TRBV6-1 and TRBJ2-3; 10 bases map to TRBD2. The V gene end was trimmed by 2 bases and the J gene end by 4 bases; junction bases not matched to a gene: 3. CDR3 length: 15 residues. Germline CDR1 reads MNHNS; CDR2 reads SASEGT. CDR3 in amino acids: CASSELAGGPDTQYF. DNA of the CDR3: TGTGCCAGCAGTGAATTAGCGGGAGGACCAGATACGCAGTATTTT.

The chain employs TRBV27 and TRBJ2-3; 8 bases map to TRBD2. The trim removed 6 bases at V and 6 bases at J, leaving 17 bases unmatched. Germline CDR1 MNHEY, CDR2 SMNVEV (reference sequence). The CDR3 length is 17 residues. Here the CDR3 reads CASSNTVAGPDTDTQYF. The DNA of the CDR3 is TGTGCCAGCAGCAACACCGTAGCGGGACCAGATACCGATACGCAGTATTTT.

This clone was observed once. This rearrangement joins TRBV5-1 to TRBJ2-7; D is uncertain. Germline V gene sequence: CDR1 SGHRS, CDR2 YFSETQ. V lost 0 bases and J lost 3, with 7 bases in between. The CDR3 runs to 13 residues. The CDR3: CASSLVSLYEQYF. The DNA of the CDR3 is TGCGCCAGCAGCTTGGTCTCCCTCTACGAGCAGTACTTC. The variable domain in full, completed from reference TRBV5-1 and TRBJ2-7, reads KAGVTQTPRYLIKTRGQQVTLSCSPISGHRSVSWYQQTPGQGLQFLFEYFSETQRNKGNFPGRFSGRQFSNSRSEMNVSTLELGDSALYLCASSLVSLYEQYFGPGTRLTVT.